Listed below are T cell receptor beta chains from one sample, sequenced in a study of molecular identifiers for immune sequencing clone quantification. TCRdb called the PCR reads again in MiXCR, with one record for every CDR3 protein. The sample shows about 320,000 distinct CDR3 sequences, roughly 23% of them seen only once. The sequenced sample consisted of naive CD8+ T cells from blood, with Jurkat cell RNA spiked in. Receptor source: a human donor in good health. Some libraries in this study had Jurkat cell RNA spiked in. CDR3s include the opening cysteine and the closing phenylalanine or tryptophan. The D gene is left open where the match is weak. Part of the rows lack a size; the others show once, few, many or a class for expanded clones.

V gene: TRBV5-6
clone size: few
D gene: -
CDR3 protein: CASSLMAATGELFF

V gene: TRBV30
clone size: few
D gene: -
CDR3 protein: CAWSLTGYNTEAFF

V gene: TRBV4-1
clone size: few
D gene: -
CDR3 protein: CASSQDAGDRIGTQYF

V gene: TRBV7-9
clone size: many
D gene: TRBD2
CDR3 protein: CASSSTSGRLGYEQYF

V gene: TRBV6-2/TRBV6-3
clone size: many
D gene: -
CDR3 protein: CASSNRAPYEQYF

V gene: TRBV7-2
clone size: few
D gene: -
CDR3 protein: CASSLVTGLTYNEQFF

V gene: TRBV5-8
clone size: many
D gene: TRBD2
CDR3 protein: CASSPRTSGTSYEQYF

V gene: TRBV11-2
clone size: -
D gene: -
CDR3 protein: CASSLGGLTDNAQFF

V gene: TRBV12-3/TRBV12-4
clone size: -
D gene: -
CDR3 protein: CASSPPPTGQRRVQYF

V gene: TRBV7-3
clone size: few
D gene: TRBD2
CDR3 protein: CASSKSAGLASGGELFF

V gene: TRBV4-3
clone size: few
D gene: -
CDR3 protein: CASSQDNNRQGSYGYTF

V gene: TRBV30
clone size: -
D gene: -
CDR3 protein: CAWSPGGDTEAFF

V gene: TRBV4-3
clone size: -
D gene: -
CDR3 protein: CASSQETAALVDEQYF

V gene: TRBV24-1
clone size: many
D gene: TRBD1
CDR3 protein: CATSDFDRADYNEQFF

V gene: TRBV6-5
clone size: many
D gene: TRBD1
CDR3 protein: CASSYSTGANEKLFF

V gene: TRBV12-3/TRBV12-4
clone size: many
D gene: TRBD1
CDR3 protein: CASSITGQGSYEQYF

V gene: TRBV20-1
clone size: few
D gene: TRBD1
CDR3 protein: CSASRTGRSYEQYF

V gene: TRBV12-3/TRBV12-4
clone size: few
D gene: -
CDR3 protein: CASSLGGSGAEAFF

V gene: TRBV19
clone size: many
D gene: -
CDR3 protein: CASSIAGIDQETQYF

V gene: TRBV6-2/TRBV6-3
clone size: few
D gene: TRBD2
CDR3 protein: CASSYRKREIRSDTQYF

V gene: TRBV14
clone size: many
D gene: TRBD1
CDR3 protein: CASRPRQGGGYTF

V gene: TRBV6-2/TRBV6-3
clone size: few
D gene: TRBD1
CDR3 protein: CASTETGSPDTQYF

V gene: TRBV21-1
clone size: many
D gene: -
CDR3 protein: CASSRNVKNIQYF

V gene: TRBV9
clone size: -
D gene: TRBD2
CDR3 protein: CASSVAAGSSTDTQYF

V gene: TRBV6-5
clone size: many
D gene: -
CDR3 protein: CASSPPQGSTDTQYF

V gene: TRBV5-3
clone size: -
D gene: -
CDR3 protein: CASGPGHSSYEQYF

V gene: TRBV4-1
clone size: few
D gene: -
CDR3 protein: CASSQEARETYEQYF

V gene: TRBV7-3
clone size: -
D gene: -
CDR3 protein: CARSLRGISGTDTQYF

V gene: TRBV28
clone size: many
D gene: -
CDR3 protein: CASSRLKVDTQYF

V gene: TRBV20-1
clone size: -
D gene: TRBD2
CDR3 protein: CSARGTSYLPERYEQYF

V gene: TRBV7-9
clone size: many
D gene: -
CDR3 protein: CASSLGRGTEQYF

V gene: TRBV6-2/TRBV6-3
clone size: -
D gene: -
CDR3 protein: CASKPQGWGTDTQYF

V gene: TRBV7-9
clone size: many
D gene: TRBD1
CDR3 protein: CASSLVAGGSNQPQHF

V gene: TRBV2
clone size: -
D gene: TRBD2
CDR3 protein: CASSEISGRGGYEQYF

V gene: TRBV10-3
clone size: -
D gene: TRBD2
CDR3 protein: CAISLGTSGGMRREQYF

V gene: TRBV19
clone size: -
D gene: -
CDR3 protein: CANSICTTSEQYF

V gene: TRBV7-9
clone size: few
D gene: -
CDR3 protein: CASSPTMVGTEAFF

V gene: TRBV6-2/TRBV6-3
clone size: few
D gene: -
CDR3 protein: CASSGQIQETQYF

V gene: TRBV9
clone size: -
D gene: TRBD1
CDR3 protein: CASGRDSLYEQYF

V gene: TRBV12-3/TRBV12-4
clone size: few
D gene: TRBD1
CDR3 protein: CASRNGQGAVGELFF

V gene: TRBV7-9
clone size: many
D gene: -
CDR3 protein: CASSLDFAGELFF

V gene: TRBV2
clone size: few
D gene: -
CDR3 protein: CASSTDREKLFF

V gene: TRBV4-2
clone size: many
D gene: TRBD2
CDR3 protein: CASSQEIAGYNEQFF

V gene: TRBV7-9
clone size: -
D gene: -
CDR3 protein: CASSLLGAPRGEQFF

V gene: TRBV12-5
clone size: -
D gene: TRBD1
CDR3 protein: CASGLVAGTGIRFSNQPQHF

V gene: TRBV4-3
clone size: many
D gene: -
CDR3 protein: CASSQAEDSRLNTEAFF

V gene: TRBV29-1
clone size: many
D gene: -
CDR3 protein: CSVVDGLKGYTF

V gene: TRBV20-1
clone size: -
D gene: -
CDR3 protein: CSARRATALNYEQYF